A selection of T cell receptor beta chains follows, all from one sample in a study of OX40 agonist ivuxolimab in advanced cancers. TCRdb's copy holds only in-frame clones and misses some; the assay was immunoSEQ multiplex PCR. In the table there are 57,000 or so clones, roughly 85% of which are singletons. The source was CD4+ or CD8+ T cells sorted from blood, collected in a trial of the OX40 agonist ivuxolimab. These receptor sequences come from an adult with an advanced solid tumor such as melanoma, head and neck, liver or kidney cancer. CDR3s include the opening cysteine and the closing phenylalanine or tryptophan. A D gene is named only where the DNA matches it firmly. The size field is filled for only some rows; it gives once, few, many or a size class.

d_call: .
v_call: TRBV9
cdr3_length: 14
j_call: TRBJ1-1
clone_size: .
cdr3_aa: CASSGTAMNTEAFF
cdr3_nt: TGTGCCAGCAGCGGTACTGCGATGAACACTGAAGCTTTCTTT

d_call: .
v_call: TRBV6-1
cdr3_length: 16
j_call: TRBJ1-4
clone_size: once
cdr3_aa: CASSGAGAATNEKLFF
cdr3_nt: TGTGCCAGCAGTGGTGCGGGGGCCGCAACTAATGAAAAACTGTTTTTT

d_call: .
v_call: TRBV4-2
cdr3_length: 15
j_call: TRBJ1-5
clone_size: once
cdr3_aa: CASSQVQDENQPQHF
cdr3_nt: TGTGCCAGCAGCCAAGTTCAGGACGAAAATCAGCCCCAGCATTTT

d_call: .
v_call: TRBV27
cdr3_length: 15
j_call: TRBJ1-1
clone_size: .
cdr3_aa: CASSPTRGGDTEAFF
cdr3_nt: TGTGCCAGCAGTCCTACCCGGGGGGGGGACACTGAAGCTTTCTTT

d_call: .
v_call: TRBV7-9
cdr3_length: 13
j_call: TRBJ1-2
clone_size: once
cdr3_aa: CASSLGNTDGYTF
cdr3_nt: TGTGCCAGCAGCTTAGGAAATACGGATGGCTACACCTTC

d_call: .
v_call: TRBV2
cdr3_length: 15
j_call: TRBJ1-3
clone_size: .
cdr3_aa: CASNARTNSGNTIYF
cdr3_nt: TGTGCCAGCAACGCACGGACAAACTCTGGAAACACCATATATTTT

d_call: .
v_call: TRBV6-1
cdr3_length: 12
j_call: TRBJ2-7
clone_size: .
cdr3_aa: CASSGGLQVKYF
cdr3_nt: TGTGCCAGCAGTGGGGGCCTTCAAGTCAAGTACTTC

d_call: TRBD2
v_call: TRBV2
cdr3_length: 13
j_call: TRBJ2-7
clone_size: .
cdr3_aa: CASRPPSGYEQYF
cdr3_nt: TGTGCCAGCAGGCCCCCTAGCGGCTACGAGCAGTACTTC

d_call: .
v_call: TRBV6-1
cdr3_length: 15
j_call: TRBJ2-2
clone_size: .
cdr3_aa: CASSEGGPYTGELFF
cdr3_nt: TGTGCCAGCAGTGAGGGGGGTCCGTACACCGGGGAGCTGTTTTTT

d_call: .
v_call: TRBV10-3
cdr3_length: 16
j_call: TRBJ2-7
clone_size: .
cdr3_aa: CAISEMVGQTSYEQYF
cdr3_nt: TGTGCCATCAGTGAGATGGTGGGGCAGACCTCCTACGAGCAGTACTTC

d_call: TRBD1
v_call: TRBV7-6
cdr3_length: 15
j_call: TRBJ2-5
clone_size: .
cdr3_aa: CASSSWTGSTETQYF
cdr3_nt: TGTGCCAGCAGCTCATGGACAGGGTCGACGGAGACCCAGTACTTC

d_call: .
v_call: TRBV9
cdr3_length: 12
j_call: TRBJ1-2
clone_size: .
cdr3_aa: CASSVRTYGYTF
cdr3_nt: TGTGCCAGCAGCGTTCGGACCTATGGCTACACCTTC

d_call: .
v_call: TRBV9
cdr3_length: 16
j_call: TRBJ1-6
clone_size: .
cdr3_aa: CASSVKALSYNSPLHF
cdr3_nt: TGTGCCAGCAGCGTAAAAGCGCTGTCCTATAATTCACCCCTCCACTTT

d_call: TRBD1
v_call: TRBV9
cdr3_length: 16
j_call: TRBJ1-2
clone_size: .
cdr3_aa: CASSTRPGTVDYGYTF
cdr3_nt: TGTGCCAGCAGCACTCGCCCGGGGACAGTGGACTATGGCTACACCTTC

d_call: .
v_call: TRBV19
cdr3_length: 14
j_call: TRBJ2-5
clone_size: .
cdr3_aa: CASGGRAQGETQYF
cdr3_nt: TGTGCCAGTGGGGGGCGCGCGCAAGGCGAGACCCAGTACTTC

d_call: .
v_call: TRBV28
cdr3_length: 13
j_call: TRBJ2-7
clone_size: .
cdr3_aa: CASSRGRTYEQYF
cdr3_nt: TGTGCCAGCAGTCGGGGGAGAACCTACGAGCAGTACTTC

d_call: TRBD1
v_call: TRBV15
cdr3_length: 18
j_call: TRBJ2-2
clone_size: .
cdr3_aa: CATSTPGQGVMDTGELFF
cdr3_nt: TGTGCCACCAGCACGCCGGGACAGGGGGTAATGGATACCGGGGAGCTGTTTTTT

d_call: .
v_call: TRBV7-2
cdr3_length: 17
j_call: TRBJ2-2
clone_size: .
cdr3_aa: CASSLEPGQGNTGELFF
cdr3_nt: TGTGCCAGCAGCTTAGAGCCGGGACAAGGAAACACCGGGGAGCTGTTTTTT

d_call: TRBD2
v_call: TRBV19
cdr3_length: 18
j_call: TRBJ2-1
clone_size: .
cdr3_aa: CASSEPGTSGRSYNEQFF
cdr3_nt: TGTGCCAGTAGTGAGCCAGGGACTAGCGGGAGATCGTACAATGAGCAGTTCTTC

d_call: TRBD1
v_call: TRBV6-6
cdr3_length: 13
j_call: TRBJ1-2
clone_size: .
cdr3_aa: CASSYGQGTGYTF
cdr3_nt: TGTGCCAGCAGTTACGGACAGGGAACTGGCTACACCTTC

d_call: .
v_call: TRBV18
cdr3_length: 13
j_call: TRBJ2-7
clone_size: .
cdr3_aa: CASRLWPGYEQYF
cdr3_nt: TGTGCCAGCAGGTTATGGCCAGGCTACGAGCAGTACTTC

d_call: TRBD1
v_call: TRBV6-5
cdr3_length: 13
j_call: TRBJ2-2
clone_size: .
cdr3_aa: CASSYGQGWELFF
cdr3_nt: TGTGCCAGCAGCTACGGACAGGGATGGGAGCTGTTTTTT

d_call: .
v_call: TRBV14
cdr3_length: 13
j_call: TRBJ2-5
clone_size: .
cdr3_aa: CASSQELLGTQYF
cdr3_nt: TGTGCCAGCAGCCAAGAGCTATTGGGGACCCAGTACTTC

d_call: .
v_call: TRBV19
cdr3_length: 12
j_call: TRBJ1-1
clone_size: .
cdr3_aa: CASRTPDTEAFF
cdr3_nt: TGTGCCAGTCGGACGCCGGACACTGAAGCTTTCTTT

d_call: .
v_call: TRBV4-1
cdr3_length: 14
j_call: TRBJ2-2
clone_size: .
cdr3_aa: CASSPVGDTGELFF
cdr3_nt: TGCGCCAGCAGCCCCGTAGGAGATACCGGGGAGCTGTTTTTT

d_call: .
v_call: TRBV7-9
cdr3_length: 12
j_call: TRBJ2-3
clone_size: .
cdr3_aa: CASSRITDTQYF
cdr3_nt: TGTGCCAGCAGCCGAATCACAGATACGCAGTATTTT

d_call: .
v_call: TRBV19
cdr3_length: 16
j_call: TRBJ1-5
clone_size: .
cdr3_aa: CASSERGSGVHQPQHF
cdr3_nt: TGTGCCAGTAGCGAGCGGGGGAGCGGGGTTCATCAGCCCCAGCATTTT

d_call: .
v_call: TRBV10-3
cdr3_length: 13
j_call: TRBJ1-1
clone_size: .
cdr3_aa: CAVGTGEGTEAFF
cdr3_nt: TGTGCCGTCGGTACAGGCGAGGGCACTGAAGCTTTCTTT

d_call: .
v_call: TRBV7-8
cdr3_length: 13
j_call: TRBJ2-5
clone_size: .
cdr3_aa: CASSSYVTETQYF
cdr3_nt: TGTGCCAGCAGCTCTTATGTGACCGAGACCCAGTACTTC

d_call: .
v_call: TRBV2
cdr3_length: 10
j_call: TRBJ2-7
clone_size: .
cdr3_aa: CASGGYEQYF
cdr3_nt: TGTGCCAGCGGTGGCTACGAGCAGTACTTC

d_call: .
v_call: TRBV6-1
cdr3_length: 12
j_call: TRBJ2-1
clone_size: .
cdr3_aa: CASKLVEGEQFF
cdr3_nt: TGTGCCAGCAAACTAGTAGAGGGAGAGCAGTTCTTC

d_call: .
v_call: TRBV6-4
cdr3_length: 16
j_call: TRBJ2-3
clone_size: .
cdr3_aa: CASSDYYRVNTDTQYF
cdr3_nt: TGTGCCAGCAGTGACTATTACAGGGTGAACACAGATACGCAGTATTTT

d_call: .
v_call: TRBV6-1
cdr3_length: 14
j_call: TRBJ1-1
clone_size: .
cdr3_aa: CASRGDLRNTEAFF
cdr3_nt: TGTGCCAGCAGGGGAGACCTGAGGAACACTGAAGCTTTCTTT

d_call: TRBD2
v_call: TRBV11-2
cdr3_length: 15
j_call: TRBJ2-1
clone_size: .
cdr3_aa: CASSQGLAGVFEQFF
cdr3_nt: TGTGCCAGCAGCCAAGGGCTAGCGGGAGTATTTGAGCAGTTCTTC

d_call: TRBD2
v_call: TRBV29-1
cdr3_length: 17
j_call: TRBJ2-1
clone_size: .
cdr3_aa: CSVVLFPASGVYNEQFF
cdr3_nt: TGCAGCGTTGTCTTATTCCCGGCTAGCGGAGTGTACAATGAGCAGTTCTTC

d_call: .
v_call: TRBV7-2
cdr3_length: 14
j_call: TRBJ2-7
clone_size: .
cdr3_aa: CASSPRQSYYEQYF
cdr3_nt: TGTGCCAGCAGCCCGAGACAGAGCTACTACGAGCAGTACTTC

d_call: .
v_call: TRBV7-9
cdr3_length: 12
j_call: TRBJ2-7
clone_size: .
cdr3_aa: CASSPETNMQYF
cdr3_nt: TGTGCCAGCAGCCCTGAAACCAACATGCAGTACTTC

d_call: TRBD1
v_call: TRBV5-1
cdr3_length: 13
j_call: TRBJ2-7
clone_size: .
cdr3_aa: CASSLNRGYEQYF
cdr3_nt: TGCGCCAGCAGCCTTAACAGGGGCTACGAGCAGTACTTC

d_call: TRBD2
v_call: TRBV9
cdr3_length: 14
j_call: TRBJ2-5
clone_size: once
cdr3_aa: CASSAAGRGETQYF
cdr3_nt: TGTGCCAGCAGCGCGGCGGGGAGGGGAGAGACCCAGTACTTC

d_call: TRBD2
v_call: TRBV28
cdr3_length: 13
j_call: TRBJ2-7
clone_size: once
cdr3_aa: CASTERDPPGQYF
cdr3_nt: TGTGCCAGCACAGAGCGGGATCCGCCGGGGCAGTACTTC

d_call: TRBD1
v_call: TRBV27
cdr3_length: 15
j_call: TRBJ2-7
clone_size: few
cdr3_aa: CASRGGQGGYYEQYF
cdr3_nt: TGTGCCAGCAGGGGAGGACAGGGCGGCTACTACGAGCAGTACTTC

d_call: .
v_call: TRBV6-5
cdr3_length: 13
j_call: TRBJ1-2
clone_size: .
cdr3_aa: CASTGVGNYGYTF
cdr3_nt: TGTGCCAGCACGGGGGTGGGTAACTATGGCTACACCTTC

d_call: .
v_call: TRBV5-1
cdr3_length: 14
j_call: TRBJ2-7
clone_size: .
cdr3_aa: CASSLWGGFYEQYF
cdr3_nt: TGCGCCAGCAGCTTGTGGGGGGGCTTTTACGAGCAGTACTTC

d_call: .
v_call: TRBV28
cdr3_length: 21
j_call: TRBJ2-4
clone_size: .
cdr3_aa: CASSPFKPNPGADLAKNIQYF
cdr3_nt: TGTGCCAGCAGTCCATTTAAACCCAACCCAGGGGCAGACCTAGCCAAAAACATTCAGTACTTC

d_call: .
v_call: TRBV5-8
cdr3_length: 11
j_call: TRBJ1-2
clone_size: once
cdr3_aa: CASSHGVGYTF
cdr3_nt: TGTGCCAGCAGCCATGGTGTGGGCTACACCTTC

d_call: .
v_call: TRBV6-1
cdr3_length: 13
j_call: TRBJ1-2
clone_size: .
cdr3_aa: CASRSGTTGGYTF
cdr3_nt: TGTGCCAGCAGGTCCGGGACCACGGGAGGCTACACCTTC